Each of the 19 T cell receptor beta chains below was sequenced from the same sample in a study of CD8 T cells in Susac syndrome. Random hexamers were used to reverse transcribe an amount of about 0.5 to 1 ug RNA. A single record per CDR3 protein comes from TCRdb applying MiXCR to the immunoSEQ multiplex PCR reads. Among around 150,000 distinct CDR3 sequences listed, more than 90% were seen once. The specimen sequenced was CD4+ T cells from PBMCs. The receptors shown here come from a human donor in good health.

V usage is TRBV4-3 and J usage is TRBJ1-6; 7 bases line up with TRBD1. The CDR3 sequence is 18 residues long. V lost 5 bases to trimming and J lost 7 bases; unmatched junction nucleotides: 17. CDR1 is LGHNA and CDR2 is YSLEER in the germline V gene. The CDR3 DNA is TGCGCCAGCAGCTCCTACCACATACAGGGGTCCCAAAATTCACCCCTCCACTTT. Its protein is CASSSYHIQGSQNSPLHF.

The chain is built from TRBV7-2 and TRBJ2-5; D gene unclear. Germline V CDR1 and CDR2: SGHTA, FQGNSA. Trimming removed 4 bases from V and 6 bases from J, with 6 bases in between. The CDR3 extends over 11 amino acids. This CDR3 is CASSSAKTQYF. CDR3 coding DNA: TGTGCCAGCAGCTCCGCCAAGACCCAGTACTTC.

The CDR3 region has the DNA TGCAGTCCTGGGCCCGATTACGAGCAGTACTTC. It translates to CSPGPDYEQYF. This chain connects TRBV20-1 to TRBJ2-7; unclear D gene. The germline V gene encodes CDR1 DFQATT and CDR2 SNEGSKA (reference sequence). Between the trimmed V and J ends, which lost 8 bases and 4 bases, there was a span of 12 bases. The CDR3 sequence is 11 residues long.

V and J are TRBV12-3 or TRBV12-4 and TRBJ2-2; D is perhaps TRBD1 (6 bases). The CDR3 has 14 residues. V dropped 4 bases and J dropped 4 bases, with 10 bases sitting between them. The CDR3 loop is CASSSRGGTGELFF. Here the CDR3 DNA reads TGTGCCAGCAGTTCCAGGGGTGGCACCGGGGAGCTGTTTTTT.

The chain couples TRBV21-1 to TRBJ1-2. TRBV21-1 is tagged as a pseudogene. The CDR3 extends over 13 amino acids. The CDR3: CASSKGGTYGYTF. The DNA of the CDR3 is TGTGCCAGCAGCAAGGGAGGGACCTATGGCTACACCTTC.

CDR3 nucleotides: TGCGCCAGCAGCTTGGGTCCGGGAGAGACCCAGTACTTC. Translated, it gives CASSLGPGETQYF. The chain combines TRBV5-1 with TRBJ2-5; D gene unclear. V lost 0 bases, J lost 4 bases, and 7 bases lay in between. This CDR3 contains 13 residues. The germline V gene has CDR1 SGHRS and CDR2 YFSETQ.

The chain links TRBV2 to TRBJ2-7; 10 bases agree with TRBD2. There are 15 residues in the CDR3. Germline CDR1 is SNHLY and CDR2 is FYNNEI. Losses at the gene ends were 1 base for V and 3 bases for J; bases not matched to a gene: 3. The CDR3 DNA reads as TGTGCCAGCAGTGAAGGGGTAGCGGGGGGCTACGAGCAGTACTTC. Translation: CASSEGVAGGYEQYF.

The rearrangement uses TRBV20-1 and TRBJ1-5; D is possibly TRBD1 (6 bases). Germline V lookup: CDR1 DFQATT, CDR2 SNEGSKA (reference sequence). Trimming pared 6 bases from V and 0 bases from J, leaving 12 bases between. The CDR3 contains 14 residues. The CDR3: CSAQGQNSNQPQHF. CDR3 bases: TGCAGTGCCCAAGGACAGAATAGCAATCAGCCCCAGCATTTT.

The chain is built from TRBV20-1 and TRBJ2-1; 8 bases fit TRBD2. This CDR3 is 15 amino acids long. Germline trimming cut 0 bases from V and 4 bases from J; bases unmatched to any gene: 5. Germline V gives CDR1 DFQATT, CDR2 SNEGSKA (reference sequence). The CDR3 DNA follows: TGCAGTGCTAGAGATCCTCTAGCGGGTTACAATGAGCAGTTCTTC. This sequence encodes CSARDPLAGYNEQFF.

The chain combines TRBV20-1 with TRBJ1-6, with a weak D call TRBD1 (6 bases). CDR3 length equals 15 residues. The germline V and J ends were trimmed by 1 base and 1 base, with 8 bases remaining between them. CDR1 is DFQATT, CDR2 SNEGSKA, per germline (reference sequence). In DNA form, the CDR3 reads TGCAGTGCTAGAGTAGGGGGTTCCTATAATTCACCCCTCCACTTT. Encoded protein: CSARVGGSYNSPLHF.

The chain combines TRBV29-1 with TRBJ2-2; 9 bases line up with TRBD2. The germline CDR1 and CDR2 sequences are SQVTM and ANQGSEA. The CDR3 is 15 residues long. Trimming took 5 bases from V and 8 from J; bases not matched to a gene: 12. The CDR3 loop is CSVPLSGGIRGELFF. CDR3 nucleotides: TGCAGCGTTCCACTCAGCGGGGGGATCAGAGGGGAGCTGTTTTTT.

The sample holds a few counts of this clonotype. V gene TRBV27 combines with J gene TRBJ1-6; 9 bases map to TRBD1. The CDR3 has 14 amino acids. The germline V gene encodes CDR1 MNHEY and CDR2 SMNVEV (reference sequence). J was trimmed by 7 bases and V by 5 bases; bases with no gene match: 3. CDR3 sequence (DNA): TGTGCCAGCAGTCGGGACAGGGCGAATTCACCCCTCCACTTT. Protein product: CASSRDRANSPLHF.

The chain joins TRBV29-1 to TRBJ1-5, with D unresolved. The germline V gene has CDR1 SQVTM and CDR2 ANQGSEA. This CDR3 region has 12 residues. V dropped 3 bases and J dropped 7 bases, with 10 bases sitting between them. CDR3 protein: CSVDSERQPQHF. Here the CDR3 DNA reads TGCAGCGTTGATTCGGAAAGGCAGCCCCAGCATTTT.

The gene calls are TRBV30 and TRBJ1-2; no definite D call. Trimming stripped 6 bases from V and 8 bases from J, with 13 bases between. From germline, CDR1 is GTSNPN and CDR2 SVGIG (reference sequence). The length of the CDR3 is 11 residues. The CDR3 DNA follows: TGTGCCTGCCGGAGAGCCGGAGGCTACACCTTC. Amino acids: CACRRAGGYTF.

The rearrangement uses TRBV20-1 and TRBJ2-1, with 12 bases aligning to TRBD2. V lost 0 bases, J lost 6 bases, and 9 bases stayed unmatched. Per germline, CDR1 DFQATT and CDR2 SNEGSKA (reference sequence). The CDR3 runs to 17 residues. CDR3 sequence reads: CSARDRLAGGPLNEQFF. DNA for the CDR3: TGCAGTGCTAGAGATCGCCTAGCGGGGGGGCCGCTCAATGAGCAGTTCTTC.

This rearrangement joins TRBV6-2 or TRBV6-3 to TRBJ2-5, with D hard to call. Germline V gene sequence: CDR1 MNHEY, CDR2 SVGEGT. This CDR3 comprises 11 residues. With 6 bases removed from V and 5 bases from J, the gap between germline ends came to 7 bases. The CDR3 DNA follows: TGTGCCAGCAGCCCCTACGAGACCCAGTACTTC. Translated: CASSPYETQYF.

The CDR3 spells CASSEVGETQYF. The CDR3, as DNA: TGTGCCAGCAGTGAGGTTGGTGAGACCCAGTACTTC. The chain carries TRBV28 and TRBJ2-5; D is unresolved. The CDR3 extends over 12 amino acids. Trimming cost V 5 bases and J 5 bases, with 9 bases left between them. CDR1 and CDR2 (germline): MDHEN, SYDVKM.

The gene calls are TRBV11-2 and TRBJ2-5, with D perhaps matching TRBD1 (6 bases). The V and J ends lost 1 base and 2 bases respectively, with 14 bases between them. Germline-derived CDR1 and CDR2 are SGHAT and FQNNGV. The CDR3 is 16 residues long. The DNA for the CDR3 is TGTGCCAGCAGCTTAGTGAGGTCAGGGGCACAAGAGACCCAGTACTTC. It codes for CASSLVRSGAQETQYF. The entire variable domain, with the rest obtained from reference TRBV11-2 and TRBJ2-5, is as follows: EAGVAQSPRYKIIEKRQSVAFWCNPISGHATLYWYQQILGQGPKLLIQFQNNGVVDDSQLPKDRFSAERLKGVDSTLKIQPAKLEDSAVYLCASSLVRSGAQETQYFGPGTRLLVL.

The chain employs TRBV19 and TRBJ1-2; 7 bases fit TRBD1. J was trimmed by 3 bases and V by 4 bases; bases with no gene match: 5. Germline V gene sequence: CDR1 LNHDA, CDR2 SQIVND (reference sequence). The CDR3 loop spans 14 amino acids. In DNA, the CDR3 is TGTGCCAGTAGTACCTCCGACAGGGACTATGGCTACACCTTC. It codes for CASSTSDRDYGYTF.